The sequence of this TCR beta chain was determined in a study of identical twins. Study observations and caveats: Findings depended on cross-sectional statistics rather than tracking the same donors.

Between the trimmed V and J ends, which lost 6 bases and 6 bases, there was a span of 20 bases. This CDR3 has 16 amino acids. The V gene's germline CDR1 is MNHNS and CDR2 SASEGT. This clonotype was detected only a few times. Its antigen is unidentified. TCRdb independently ran MiXCR on the 5' RACE reads; one entry per CDR3 protein. The table lists about 700,000 distinct CDR3 sequences, 8.6% of them singletons. These data also featured in a second study, about yellow fever vaccine responses in identical twins.

This sequence originates from a woman aged 18 to 35 in good health. The chain employs TRBV6-1 and TRBJ2-2; D tentatively reads TRBD1 or TRBD2 (5 bases each). The sample comprised PBMCs. The CDR3 region has the DNA TGTGCCAGCAGCCTACAGGTGGCTAGCTCTCCCGGGGAGCTGTTTTTT. This encodes CASSLQVASSPGELFF.